The rows below give T cell receptor beta chains drawn from one sample of a study of identical twins. MiXCR, run by TCRdb on the 5' RACE reads, gives a single entry per CDR3 protein. The table has about 570,000 distinct CDR3 sequences, more than 9% seen once; the top ten hold around 3%. The same specimen was also included in a second study, on yellow fever vaccine responses in identical twins.

The specimen was PBMCs. Source of these receptors: a woman aged 18-30 years in good health. The conserved cysteine and the conserved F or W are not part of the CDR3 here. A D gene is named only where the DNA matches it firmly.

V gene: TRBV12-3/TRBV12-4
J gene: TRBJ2-7
D gene: .
CDR3 protein: ASSLGATYEQY

V gene: TRBV20-1
J gene: TRBJ2-2
D gene: .
CDR3 protein: SAGSGNTGELF

V gene: TRBV9
J gene: TRBJ2-2
D gene: TRBD2
CDR3 protein: ASSVAGRVNTGELF

V gene: TRBV6-1
J gene: TRBJ2-7
D gene: .
CDR3 protein: ASTRNPEGYEQY

V gene: TRBV29-1
J gene: TRBJ2-7
D gene: TRBD1
CDR3 protein: SVSGGTSYEQY

V gene: TRBV11-3
J gene: TRBJ2-2
D gene: .
CDR3 protein: ASSLELSGNTGELF

V gene: TRBV28
J gene: TRBJ2-5
D gene: TRBD2
CDR3 protein: ASSPAGGSETQY

V gene: TRBV20-1
J gene: TRBJ2-7
D gene: TRBD2
CDR3 protein: SARDLAGPSYEQY

V gene: TRBV6-1
J gene: TRBJ2-5
D gene: .
CDR3 protein: ASSERPAGWETQY

V gene: TRBV12-3/TRBV12-4
J gene: TRBJ1-1
D gene: .
CDR3 protein: ASSSRQATEAF

V gene: TRBV24-1
J gene: TRBJ2-1
D gene: TRBD1
CDR3 protein: ATSEKRGTGDNEQF

V gene: TRBV4-3
J gene: TRBJ2-3
D gene: TRBD2
CDR3 protein: ASSQGLAGSSTDTQY

V gene: TRBV4-3
J gene: TRBJ2-7
D gene: .
CDR3 protein: ASSQDLSRGRGGYEQY

V gene: TRBV27
J gene: TRBJ1-1
D gene: TRBD1
CDR3 protein: ASSPGGTGVRTEAF

V gene: TRBV18
J gene: TRBJ2-1
D gene: .
CDR3 protein: ASSPTLIDEQF

V gene: TRBV28
J gene: TRBJ2-2
D gene: .
CDR3 protein: ASSPYFTEAGELF

V gene: TRBV20-1
J gene: TRBJ2-1
D gene: TRBD2
CDR3 protein: SAREFTSGNNEQF

V gene: TRBV7-2
J gene: TRBJ2-5
D gene: TRBD1
CDR3 protein: ASSLRDRKETQY

V gene: TRBV29-1
J gene: TRBJ2-4
D gene: TRBD1
CDR3 protein: SVRTGEAKNIQY

V gene: TRBV4-3
J gene: TRBJ2-2
D gene: TRBD2
CDR3 protein: ASSFLAGGVTGELF

V gene: TRBV4-2
J gene: TRBJ2-3
D gene: TRBD2
CDR3 protein: ASTLGPTSEIPDTQY

V gene: TRBV21-1
J gene: TRBJ2-4
D gene: .
CDR3 protein: ASSTATGEAKNIQY

V gene: TRBV28
J gene: TRBJ2-7
D gene: TRBD2
CDR3 protein: ASSRGGTAYEQY

V gene: TRBV5-1
J gene: TRBJ2-2
D gene: TRBD2
CDR3 protein: ASSLSGEGTGELF

V gene: TRBV28
J gene: TRBJ2-4
D gene: .
CDR3 protein: ASSSPGLRDIQY

V gene: TRBV7-2
J gene: TRBJ2-7
D gene: .
CDR3 protein: ASSLSMGPLEQY

V gene: TRBV6-1
J gene: TRBJ2-3
D gene: TRBD2
CDR3 protein: ASSRSGGGSTDTQY

V gene: TRBV12-3/TRBV12-4
J gene: TRBJ2-2
D gene: TRBD1
CDR3 protein: ASSPGTGVSTGELF

V gene: TRBV18
J gene: TRBJ2-7
D gene: TRBD1
CDR3 protein: ASSPLPGGEYEQY

V gene: TRBV5-1
J gene: TRBJ1-2
D gene: .
CDR3 protein: ASSLRPTVPYGYT

V gene: TRBV12-3/TRBV12-4
J gene: TRBJ2-1
D gene: .
CDR3 protein: ASSFKGGLYNEQF

V gene: TRBV5-1
J gene: TRBJ2-1
D gene: TRBD2
CDR3 protein: ASSLAGSSGGASEQF

V gene: TRBV7-9
J gene: TRBJ2-1
D gene: .
CDR3 protein: ASTIGFNEQF

V gene: TRBV9
J gene: TRBJ2-2
D gene: .
CDR3 protein: ASSAIPSSPGELF

V gene: TRBV5-1
J gene: TRBJ2-1
D gene: TRBD2
CDR3 protein: ASSLAGGLNNEQF

V gene: TRBV28
J gene: TRBJ2-3
D gene: .
CDR3 protein: ASSLSGTTDTQY

V gene: TRBV20-1
J gene: TRBJ1-6
D gene: .
CDR3 protein: SARDVARGSYNSPLH

V gene: TRBV4-3
J gene: TRBJ2-1
D gene: .
CDR3 protein: ASSQEASHSSDEQF

V gene: TRBV2
J gene: TRBJ2-3
D gene: .
CDR3 protein: ASRPTPDTQY

V gene: TRBV4-1
J gene: TRBJ1-1
D gene: .
CDR3 protein: ASSQPGLTEAF